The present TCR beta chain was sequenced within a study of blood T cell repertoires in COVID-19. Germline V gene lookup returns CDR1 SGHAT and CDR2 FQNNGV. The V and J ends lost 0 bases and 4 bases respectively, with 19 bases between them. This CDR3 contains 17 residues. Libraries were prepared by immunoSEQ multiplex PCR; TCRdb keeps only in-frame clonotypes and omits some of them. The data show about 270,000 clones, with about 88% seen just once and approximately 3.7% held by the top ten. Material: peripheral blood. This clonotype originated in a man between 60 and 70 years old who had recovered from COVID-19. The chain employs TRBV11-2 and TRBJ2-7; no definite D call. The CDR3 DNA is TGTGCCAGCAGCTTAGAGAGTGGGCCCACCCCGAAGTACGAGCAGTACTTC. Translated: CASSLESGPTPKYEQYF.